The rows below give T cell receptor beta chains drawn from one sample of a study of blood T cells in healthy people across ages. TCRdb reprocessed the 5' RACE reads with MiXCR, giving one entry per CDR3 protein. The repertoire holds over a million distinct CDR3 sequences, with approximately 59% as singletons. The sequencing input was blood. Source of these receptors: a man aged 18 to 30 in good health. Each CDR3 is given with its conserved first and last residue. A D gene is named only where the DNA matches it firmly. Only part of the rows carry a size: once, few, many, or a class if the clone is expanded.

len	abundance	d_gene	v_gene	j_gene	CDR3aa	CDR3nt
21	few	-	TRBV11-2	TRBJ2-6	CASSDFPEKDVGFSGANVLTF	TGTGCCAGCAGCGATTTTCCGGAAAAGGACGTAGGGTTCTCTGGGGCCAACGTCCTGACTTTC
17	-	TRBD2	TRBV5-1	TRBJ2-1	CASSLASGTSGNIAQFF	TGCGCCAGCAGCTTGGCGTCCGGGACTAGCGGGAACATAGCGCAGTTCTTC
13	few	TRBD1	TRBV29-1	TRBJ2-7	CSVGDRGSVEQYF	TGCAGCGTTGGTGACAGGGGATCGGTCGAGCAGTACTTC
15	-	-	TRBV9	TRBJ2-1	CASSVALGDGNEQFF	TGTGCCAGCAGCGTAGCATTAGGGGACGGTAATGAGCAGTTCTTC
14	-	-	TRBV6-2/TRBV6-3	TRBJ2-1	CATKSFSSYNEQFF	TGTGCCACCAAGAGTTTCAGCTCCTACAATGAGCAGTTCTTC
13	few	TRBD1	TRBV25-1	TRBJ1-2	CASTGQPNYGYTF	TGTGCCAGCACGGGACAGCCTAACTATGGCTACACCTTC
17	few	-	TRBV12-3/TRBV12-4	TRBJ2-6	CASSFLGPLSGANVLTF	TGTGCCAGCAGTTTTTTGGGACCGCTCTCTGGGGCCAACGTCCTGACTTTC
14	-	-	TRBV20-1	TRBJ2-5	CSASLGGAGETQYF	TGCAGTGCTTCGTTAGGGGGGGCCGGGGAGACCCAGTACTTC
14	few	-	TRBV25-1	TRBJ2-4	CASSEGGAKNIQYF	TGTGCCAGCAGTGAAGGAGGGGCCAAAAACATTCAGTACTTC
14	-	-	TRBV6-2/TRBV6-3	TRBJ2-7	CASWGRPRAYEQYF	TGTGCCAGCTGGGGTCGTCCCCGCGCCTACGAGCAGTACTTC
14	-	-	TRBV27	TRBJ2-7	CASSLYSSANEQYF	TGTGCCAGCAGTTTATACAGTTCGGCCAATGAGCAGTACTTC
15	-	TRBD2	TRBV6-2/TRBV6-3	TRBJ2-5	CASSSSSGAQETQYF	TGTGCCAGCAGTTCCTCTAGCGGAGCACAAGAGACCCAGTACTTC
15	few	TRBD1	TRBV10-3	TRBJ2-2	CAISDRGSETGELFF	TGTGCCATCAGTGACAGGGGGAGTGAGACCGGGGAGCTGTTTTTT
13	-	-	TRBV13	TRBJ2-7	CASSLTEDDEQYF	TGTGCCAGCAGCCTAACCGAGGATGATGAGCAGTACTTC
14	-	TRBD1	TRBV5-1	TRBJ1-4	CASSAGTGEEKLFF	TGCGCCAGCAGCGCCGGGACAGGGGAAGAAAAACTGTTTTTT
16	many	TRBD2	TRBV11-1	TRBJ2-1	CASSLRGLAGDNEQFF	TGTGCCAGCAGCTTAAGAGGACTAGCGGGAGATAATGAGCAGTTCTTC
14	-	-	TRBV11-2	TRBJ2-4	CASSPKGGFDIQYF	TGTGCCAGCAGCCCAAAGGGGGGGTTTGACATTCAGTACTTC
14	-	TRBD2	TRBV20-1	TRBJ2-1	CSANPGLAGGEQFF	TGCAGTGCAAATCCGGGACTAGCGGGGGGGGAGCAGTTCTTC
14	-	TRBD2	TRBV4-2	TRBJ2-1	CASSLSGYLNEQFF	TGTGCCAGCAGCCTTAGCGGGTATTTGAATGAGCAGTTCTTC
13	few	-	TRBV15	TRBJ2-1	CATSRGLNNEQFF	TGTGCCACCAGCAGAGGACTGAACAATGAGCAGTTCTTC
16	once	-	TRBV12-3/TRBV12-4	TRBJ2-7	CASTIGVRPPGDEQYF	TGTGCCAGCACTATTGGGGTGAGACCGCCGGGGGACGAGCAGTACTTC
13	-	-	TRBV7-6	TRBJ1-1	CASSSGPRTEAFF	TGTGCCAGCAGCTCCGGACCGAGGACTGAAGCTTTCTTT
15	once	TRBD1	TRBV12-3/TRBV12-4	TRBJ1-6	CTSSARQGYNSPLHF	TGTACCAGCAGTGCGAGACAGGGGTATAATTCACCCCTCCACTTT
15	-	TRBD2	TRBV20-1	TRBJ2-7	CSAYQLAGGTNEQYF	TGCAGTGCTTACCAACTAGCGGGGGGGACTAATGAGCAGTACTTC
14	-	-	TRBV15	TRBJ2-7	CATSRFRTPDEQYF	TGTGCCACCAGCAGATTCCGGACGCCCGACGAGCAGTACTTC
15	-	-	TRBV10-3	TRBJ2-1	CAISESRSGSYEQFF	TGTGCCATCAGTGAGTCTCGGTCAGGGTCCTACGAGCAGTTCTTC
16	-	-	TRBV11-2	TRBJ2-3	CASSLGGDGGTDTQYF	TGTGCCAGCAGCTTAGGCGGGGATGGTGGCACAGATACGCAGTATTTT
16	-	TRBD2	TRBV29-1	TRBJ2-7	CSVELPGRGVSYEQYF	TGCAGCGTTGAACTACCGGGACGGGGGGTATCGTACGAGCAGTACTTC
18	-	-	TRBV4-1	TRBJ2-4	CASSARTSQGPAKNIQYF	TGCGCCAGCAGCGCCCGAACCTCACAGGGCCCAGCCAAAAACATTCAGTACTTC
19	-	TRBD2	TRBV5-5	TRBJ2-2	CASSLYGTSGRANTGELFF	TGTGCCAGCAGCCTTTACGGGACTAGCGGGAGGGCGAACACCGGGGAGCTGTTTTTT
12	few	-	TRBV10-3	TRBJ1-2	CAISESEDGYTF	TGTGCCATCAGTGAGTCAGAGGATGGCTACACCTTC
15	-	TRBD2	TRBV7-6	TRBJ2-1	CASSWTSGRAYEQFF	TGTGCCAGCAGCTGGACTAGCGGGAGGGCCTATGAGCAGTTCTTC
14	-	-	TRBV4-1	TRBJ2-3	CASSHSPGVQEQYF	TGCGCCAGCAGCCATTCCCCTGGGGTTCAGGAGCAGTATTTT
16	-	-	TRBV12-3/TRBV12-4	TRBJ2-7	CASSPPTGRSPYEQYF	TGTGCCAGCAGTCCACCGACAGGGAGGAGCCCCTACGAGCAGTACTTC
16	-	-	TRBV10-3	TRBJ2-6	CAISAETGSGANVLTF	TGTGCCATCAGTGCTGAGACAGGATCTGGGGCCAACGTCCTGACTTTC
14	-	-	TRBV20-1	TRBJ2-5	CSVRRSGNEETQYF	TGCAGTGTTCGGCGCAGCGGCAACGAGGAGACCCAGTACTTC